Following are 21 T cell receptor beta chains from one sample sequenced in a study of T cell repertoires in cytomegalovirus infection. TCRdb used MiXCR to reprocess the reads, holding one entry per CDR3 protein. The table has around 450,000 distinct CDR3 sequences, roughly 12% seen once. Sample: PBMCs. The receptors were gathered from a human donor in good health (CMV status not recorded). Some clones in this sample may be carry-over from other donors' samples.

This chain joins TRBV9 and TRBJ1-1; D is undetermined. This CDR3 has 15 residues. V lost 0 bases, J lost 1 base, and 10 bases lay in between. Germline CDR1 and CDR2: SGDLS and YYNGEE. Written as DNA, the CDR3 is TGTGCCAGCAGCGTAGACGCAGGAGCGAACACTGAAGCTTTCTTT. Translating gives CASSVDAGANTEAFF.

This clonotype was seen at least ten times. The V and J genes are TRBV6-2 or TRBV6-3 and TRBJ1-5, with D possibly TRBD1 on 5 matching bases. The CDR3 spans 18 residues. V was clipped by 5 bases and J by 3 bases, with 23 bases between them. Germline V lookup: CDR1 MNHEY, CDR2 SVGEGT. The DNA for the CDR3 is TGTGCCAGCAGTCAACTCCTAAGGGGAGAGTGGGACAATCAGCCCCAGCATTTT. It translates to CASSQLLRGEWDNQPQHF.

At least ten counts were recorded for this clonotype. The J gene is TRBJ2-3, the V gene TRBV20-1, with D perhaps TRBD2 (5 bases). CDR1 DFQATT and CDR2 SNEGSKA come from the germline V gene (reference sequence). The V end was cut by 6 bases, the J end by 0 bases, with 10 bases between. This CDR3 spans 13 amino acids. The CDR3 sequence: CSAEGPSTDTQYF. Here the CDR3 DNA reads TGCAGTGCAGAGGGCCCTAGCACAGATACGCAGTATTTT.

This clonotype appeared many times. The V call is TRBV7-9, the J call TRBJ2-5; 12 nucleotides match TRBD2. Germline V lookup: CDR1 SEHNR, CDR2 FQNEAQ (reference sequence). The trim removed 4 bases at V and 5 bases at J, leaving 8 bases unmatched. The CDR3 spans 16 residues. CDR3 coding DNA: TGTGCCAGCAGCTCGACTAGCGGGAGTACCTGGGAGACCCAGTACTTC. Translation: CASSSTSGSTWETQYF. The entire variable domain, with the rest obtained from reference TRBV7-9 and TRBJ2-5, is as follows: DTGVSQNPRHKITKRGQNVTFRCDPISEHNRLYWYRQTLGQGPEFLTYFQNEAQLEKSRLLSDRFSAERPKGSFSTLEIQRTEQGDSAMYLCASSSTSGSTWETQYFGPGTRLLVL.

This clonotype appeared many times. V gene TRBV12-3 or TRBV12-4 combines with J gene TRBJ2-1; 12 bases are shared with TRBD1. CDR3 length: 16 amino acids. J gave up 4 bases and V 5 bases, and 6 bases lay outside the gene matches. CDR3 sequence reads: CASSPGTGGAYNEQFF. The CDR3, as DNA: TGTGCCAGCAGTCCCGGGACAGGGGGCGCTTACAATGAGCAGTTCTTC.

This clonotype was counted ten times or more. The gene calls are TRBV6-1 and TRBJ1-5; D not certain. CDR3 length: 13 residues. Per the germline V gene, CDR1 is MNHNS and CDR2 is SASEGT. Trimming shortened V by 3 bases and J by 0 bases, and 3 bases separated the two germline ends. The CDR3 here is CASSEVSNQPQHF. Here the CDR3 DNA reads TGTGCCAGCAGTGAGGTTAGCAATCAGCCCCAGCATTTT.

This clonotype has only a few counts. Being one base from a much bigger clone, this may be a read error. The chain links TRBV6-1 to TRBJ1-1; 8 bases agree with TRBD1. Germline CDR1 and CDR2: MNHNS and SASEGT. CDR3 size: 14 residues. J was trimmed by 5 bases and V by 7 bases; bases with no gene match: 9. CDR3 in amino acids: CASTSRGRGTEAFF. The DNA of the CDR3 is TGTGCCAGCACTAGCAGGGGGCGCGGGACTGAAGCTTTCTTT.

The CDR3 nucleotides are TGTGCCAGCAGTTTCTTAGGGACAGGGGGCACTGAAGCTTTCTTT. It yields the protein CASSFLGTGGTEAFF. This sequence joins TRBV28 and TRBJ1-1; 11 nucleotides match TRBD1. The trim removed 3 bases at V and 4 bases at J, leaving 4 bases unmatched. This CDR3 comprises 15 residues. Germline-derived CDR1 and CDR2 are MDHEN and SYDVKM.

The V call is TRBV2, the J call TRBJ1-1; D may be TRBD1 (5 bases). CDR1 is SNHLY, CDR2 FYNNEI, per germline. V gave up 4 bases and J gave up 3 bases, with 9 bases separating them. The CDR3 has 13 residues. CDR3 loop: CASSAEGYTEAFF. DNA for the CDR3: TGTGCCAGCAGTGCCGAGGGGTACACTGAAGCTTTCTTT.

This clonotype has ten or more counts. The chain has TRBV9 and TRBJ2-3; D not certain. The germline V and J ends were trimmed by 0 bases and 2 bases, with 4 bases remaining between them. This CDR3 has 13 residues. Germline CDR1 and CDR2: SGDLS and YYNGEE. The CDR3 sequence is CASSVGPTDTQYF. The CDR3 bases are TGTGCCAGCAGCGTAGGTCCCACAGATACGCAGTATTTT.

The rearrangement links TRBV19 to TRBJ2-1; D gene ambiguous. The CDR3 totals 12 residues. V was cut by 1 base and J by 9 bases, with 7 bases left in between. Germline V lookup: CDR1 LNHDA, CDR2 SQIVND (reference sequence). The CDR3 sequence: CASSIVEGEQFF. CDR3 in DNA: TGTGCCAGTAGTATAGTAGAAGGTGAGCAGTTCTTC.

This clonotype has ten or more counts. V gene TRBV6-6 combines with J gene TRBJ1-2, with 8 bases aligning to TRBD1. V shed 6 bases and J 4 bases; nucleotides not matched to a gene: 10. Germline loops: CDR1 MNHNY, CDR2 SVGAGI (reference sequence). The CDR3 spans 15 residues. The CDR3 protein is CASRITTGAGYGYTF. The CDR3 region has the DNA TGTGCCAGCAGAATAACGACAGGGGCGGGCTATGGCTACACCTTC.

This clonotype was seen at least ten times. The chain uses TRBV7-2 and TRBJ2-1; TRBD2 matches at 8 bases. This CDR3 is 15 amino acids long. Germline trimming cut 5 bases from V and 9 bases from J; bases unmatched to any gene: 12. The germline V gene encodes CDR1 SGHTA and CDR2 FQGNSA. The CDR3 nucleotides are TGTGCCAGCAGCCAGCCGGGAGCGGGAGAAATTGAGCAGTTCTTC. As protein: CASSQPGAGEIEQFF.

The table lists this clonotype with a few counts. This sequence joins TRBV2 and TRBJ2-5; the D is unclear. This CDR3 spans 12 amino acids. Trimming stripped 6 bases from V and 4 bases from J, with 9 bases between. CDR1 is SNHLY and CDR2 is FYNNEI in the germline V gene. The CDR3 protein is CASRDLGETQYF. The CDR3 DNA sequence: TGTGCCAGCAGGGACCTCGGAGAGACCCAGTACTTC.

This clonotype was seen ten or more times. The rearrangement uses TRBV23-1 and TRBJ1-5; 10 bases fit TRBD1. TRBV23-1 is recorded as an ORF, its role being uncertain. The V segment lost 2 bases and the J segment 6 bases; nucleotides outside the gene matches: 16. The CDR3 runs to 19 residues. The CDR3 DNA reads TGCGCCAGCAGTCAACCGACAGGGGGCAGGGGGCCTGAGTGTCAGCCCCAGCATTTT. Amino acid sequence: CASSQPTGGRGPECQPQHF.

This clonotype has a count of ten or more. The chain links TRBV7-9 to TRBJ1-2, with a possible D match to TRBD1 (5 bases). The germline V and J ends were trimmed by 3 bases and 0 bases, with 8 bases remaining between them. The germline V gene has CDR1 SEHNR and CDR2 FQNEAQ (reference sequence). This CDR3 is built from 14 residues. The CDR3 nucleotides are TGTGCCAGCAGCTTCGACAGTCCTAACTATGGCTACACCTTC. Translation gives CASSFDSPNYGYTF.

The table lists this clonotype with a few counts. CDR3 sequence reads: CASMLGVSNQPQHF. The CDR3 DNA follows: TGTGCCAGCATGTTGGGAGTTAGCAATCAGCCCCAGCATTTT. The V and J genes are TRBV2 and TRBJ1-5; D not resolved. From germline, CDR1 is SNHLY and CDR2 FYNNEI. V lost 7 bases to trimming and J lost 0 bases, with 10 bases between them. There are 14 residues in the CDR3.

Many counts were recorded for this clonotype. This chain links TRBV7-2 with TRBJ2-7; the D call may be TRBD1 or TRBD2 (5 bases each). This CDR3 is 17 amino acids long. V lost 4 bases, J lost 0 bases, and 19 bases lay in between. Germline CDR1 and CDR2: SGHTA and FQGNSA. The CDR3 spells CASSYLPTGQNSYEQYF. The CDR3 coding sequence is TGTGCCAGCAGCTATCTCCCGACGGGGCAGAACTCCTACGAGCAGTACTTC.

This clonotype has a handful of counts. The chain combines TRBV7-9 with TRBJ1-2; no reliable D call. Germline lookup yields CDR1 SEHNR and CDR2 FQNEAQ (reference sequence). V was pared by 1 base and J by 5 bases, with 26 bases between. The CDR3 covers 19 residues. DNA for the CDR3: TGTGCCAGCAGCTTAGACGGGTCCGGGCAGCCCAACCCCGGTTATGGCTACACCTTC. Translated, it gives CASSLDGSGQPNPGYGYTF.

This clonotype was counted ten times or more. V and J are TRBV7-8 and TRBJ1-2; maybe TRBD1 (6 bases). Trimming took 6 bases from V and 6 from J, leaving 17 bases between them. Germline V gene sequence: CDR1 SGHVS, CDR2 FQNEAQ. The CDR3 has 14 amino acids. The CDR3 region is CASSAPRGGHGYTF. CDR3 sequence (DNA): TGTGCCAGCAGTGCCCCACGGGGGGGCCATGGCTACACCTTC.

Concerning this clonotype itself: A much larger clone differs by one base, so this may be a read error. V usage is TRBV7-2 and J usage is TRBJ2-2; a possible D gene is TRBD1 (5 bases). Per germline, CDR1 SGHTA and CDR2 FQGNSA. The CDR3 spans 16 residues. Trimming took off 1 base at V and 0 bases at J, with 9 bases between the two ends. The CDR3 DNA follows: TGTGCCAGCAGCTTAGACAGGATATCGAACACCGGGGAGCTGTTTTTT. It codes for CASSLDRISNTGELFF.